The 7 T cell receptor beta chains below all came from one sample that was sequenced in a study of T cells expressing NK-cell markers (dated by TCRdb to 2018 to 2020). The library was obtained by 5' RACE. Sequenced on an Illumina HiSeq 2000. TCRdb reprocessed the raw reads; every CDR3 protein sequence is a single record, and DNA is not supplied. This sample's clone table shows about 460,000 distinct CDR3 sequences. The ten largest clonotypes hold over 1.3% of the sample. Sequencing input: blood T cells: a sorted CD56 or NKG2C T cell subset, CD4+ or CD8+ T cells, or bulk PBMC T cells (not recorded which). The receptors here all came from a woman aged 45 to 65 in good health. Donor details come from another sample of the same person, matched by shared clones.

The gene calls are TRBV12-3 or TRBV12-4 and TRBJ1-2; as DNA is missing, the TRBD1 call by TCRdb cannot be tested. This CDR3 comprises 17 residues. The CDR3 region is CASSPTMGQLSNYGYTF.

The chain links TRBV12-3 or TRBV12-4 to TRBJ1-4; TCRdb selects TRBD1, and the lack of DNA leaves this call unchecked. This CDR3 contains 12 residues. The CDR3 is CASSLAGDRVFF.

The chain is built from TRBV20-1 and TRBJ2-1. This CDR3 region has 12 residues. Germline loops: CDR1 DFQATT, CDR2 SNEGSKA (reference sequence). The CDR3 is CSARSRRNEQFF.

The genes are TRBV7-9 and TRBJ2-1. Germline CDR1 and CDR2: SEHNR and FQNEAQ (reference sequence). CDR3 length: 15 amino acids. The CDR3 loop reads CASSLLGSSDDEQFF.

The V call is TRBV7-9, the J call TRBJ1-5. The CDR3 sequence is 12 residues long. Germline V gene lookup returns CDR1 SEHNR and CDR2 FQNEAQ (reference sequence). CDR3 in amino acids: CASSPDHQPQHF.

The gene calls are TRBV27 and TRBJ2-1; TCRdb indicates TRBD2, and absent DNA this call remains unverified. Germline CDR1 reads MNHEY; CDR2 reads SMNVEV (reference sequence). The CDR3 runs 16 residues. The CDR3 reads CASSLQGLAYYNEQFF.

V gene TRBV14 combines with J gene TRBJ1-1. The CDR3 spans 19 residues. Germline V lookup: CDR1 SGHDN, CDR2 FVKESK. CDR3 in amino acids: CASSSTGVAVRWGIIEAFF.